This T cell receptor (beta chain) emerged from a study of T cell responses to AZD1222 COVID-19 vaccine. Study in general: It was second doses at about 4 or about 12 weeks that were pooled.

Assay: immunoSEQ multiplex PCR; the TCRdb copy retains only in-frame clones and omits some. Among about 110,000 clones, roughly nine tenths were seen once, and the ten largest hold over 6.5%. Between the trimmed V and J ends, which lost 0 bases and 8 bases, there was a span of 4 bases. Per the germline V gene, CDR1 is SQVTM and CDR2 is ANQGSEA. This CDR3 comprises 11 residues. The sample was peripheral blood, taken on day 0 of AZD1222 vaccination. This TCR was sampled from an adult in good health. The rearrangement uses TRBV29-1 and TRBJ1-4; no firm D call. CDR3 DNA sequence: TGCAGCGTTGAAGATCGAGAAAAACTGTTTTTT. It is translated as CSVEDREKLFF.